The 9 T cell receptor beta chains presented below share a single source sample, sequenced in a study of shared clonotypes between healthy human individuals. Sequencing used immunoSEQ multiplex PCR; TCRdb keeps in-frame clones, though not all of them. The sample lists about 2 million clones; approximately 94% were seen once. The naive CD8 subset, CD45RO-negative cells positively selected for CCR7, excluded terminally differentiated effector memory CD45RA+ cells. Sequenced: naive CD8+ T cells sorted from blood. All receptors derive from a man younger than 35 in good health.

The chain carries TRBV21-1 and TRBJ1-1; the table's TRBD1 call for D was not verified on the DNA. TRBV21-1 is shown as a pseudogene. This CDR3 contains 16 residues. The CDR3 DNA sequence: TGTGCCAGCAGCAAATATCAGGGTCCGGAAGACACTGAAGCTTTCTTT. It specifies CASSKYQGPEDTEAFF.

The V call is TRBV6-5, the J call TRBJ2-5; 8 bases are shared with TRBD1. Looked up from germline, CDR1 is MNHEY and CDR2 is SVGAGI. V gave up 5 bases and J gave up 0 bases; unmatched junction bases: 2. The CDR3 covers 14 residues. The CDR3 region is CASSGTGYQETQYF. The CDR3 nucleotides read TGTGCCAGCAGTGGGACAGGCTACCAAGAGACCCAGTACTTC.

The chain carries TRBV11-2 and TRBJ2-5, with D possibly being TRBD2 (6 bases). CDR1 and CDR2 from the germline V gene are SGHAT and FQNNGV. The CDR3 is 16 residues long. V was trimmed by 6 bases and J by 5 bases, leaving 22 bases between them. CDR3 in DNA: TGTGCCAGCAGTCCAGGACTATCCTTAAACGGGGAGACCCAGTACTTC. The encoded protein is CASSPGLSLNGETQYF.

The chain joins TRBV2 to TRBJ2-1; TRBD2 agrees at 8 bases. Germline CDR1 SNHLY, CDR2 FYNNEI. The CDR3 is made up of 15 amino acids. With 6 bases clipped from V and 10 bases from J, the junction kept 14 bases outside the gene matches. CDR3 amino acids: CASRKGSGLAQEQFF. Written as DNA, the CDR3 is TGTGCCAGCAGAAAGGGGAGCGGACTAGCACAAGAGCAGTTCTTC. Full variable domain (missing parts from reference TRBV2 and TRBJ2-1): EPEVTQTPSHQVTQMGQEVILRCVPISNHLYFYWYRQILGQKVEFLVSFYNNEISEKSEIFDDQFSVERPDGSNFTLKIRSTKLEDSAMYFCASRKGSGLAQEQFFGPGTRLTVL.

V gene TRBV23-1 combines with J gene TRBJ1-1; 9 bases fit TRBD1. TRBV23-1 belongs to the ORF category, with a function that is uncertain. This CDR3 is built from 15 residues. V dropped 9 bases and J dropped 2; count of bases not matched to a gene: 10. Here the CDR3 reads CARGQGRVENTEAFF. The CDR3 coding sequence is TGCGCCAGAGGACAGGGGAGGGTGGAAAACACTGAAGCTTTCTTT.

CDR3 nucleotide sequence: TGTGCCAGCAGTTGGGGAACTAGCGGGGACACAGATACGCAGTATTTT. It codes for CASSWGTSGDTDTQYF. The chain joins TRBV27 to TRBJ2-3; 10 nucleotides match TRBD2. The J segment lost 2 bases and the V segment lost 4 bases, leaving 6 bases of the junction unmatched. Germline CDR1 MNHEY, CDR2 SMNVEV (reference sequence). CDR3 length equals 16 residues.

This rearrangement joins TRBV6-1 to TRBJ2-5; D not certain. CDR1 is MNHNS and CDR2 is SASEGT in the germline V gene. CDR3 length: 14 residues. The V and J ends lost 1 base and 4 bases respectively, with 10 bases between them. The CDR3 region has the DNA TGTGCCAGCAGTGAAGATGTTAGCAGAGAGACCCAGTACTTC. It encodes CASSEDVSRETQYF.

Concerning this clone: Other DNA sequences from this sample encode an identical CDR3 as well. The chain recombines TRBV7-9 with TRBJ2-1; D is undetermined. V was trimmed by 5 bases and J by 5 bases, leaving 4 bases between them. Germline values: CDR1 SEHNR, CDR2 FQNEAQ (reference sequence). The CDR3 consists of 11 residues. The CDR3 here is CASSDDNEQFF. The CDR3 DNA is TGTGCCAGCAGCGACGACAATGAGCAGTTCTTC.

The CDR3 DNA reads as TGTGCCAGCAGTGCAGGGACACCAATCTACGAGCAGTACTTC. Its translation: CASSAGTPIYEQYF. This rearrangement joins TRBV6-1 to TRBJ2-7; D possibly corresponds to TRBD1 (6 bases). This CDR3 is built from 14 residues. V lost 4 bases to trimming and J lost 3 bases, with 13 bases between them. Germline assignment: CDR1 MNHNS and CDR2 SASEGT.